Listed below are T cell receptor beta chains from one sample, sequenced in a study of T cell responses to AZD1222 COVID-19 vaccine. Sequenced by immunoSEQ multiplex PCR; TCRdb stores in-frame clones only, minus some. The sample lists 120,000 or so clones; just over 85% were seen once. Specimen: peripheral blood, collected on day 0 of MenACWY control vaccination. The receptors were gathered from an adult in good health. The conserved cysteine and the conserved F or W are not part of the CDR3 here.

J | V | CDR3
TRBJ1-2 | TRBV2 | ASLFNGGDVYGYT
TRBJ2-3 | TRBV28 | ASSGDNTDTQY
TRBJ2-6 | TRBV27 | ASSTAGANVLT
TRBJ1-4 | TRBV7-9 | ASSLTGSNEKLF
TRBJ2-3 | TRBV2 | ASRPALAGGGTDTQY
TRBJ1-5 | TRBV27 | ASSFRQGAYQPQH
TRBJ1-1 | TRBV28 | ASRPGQETNTEAF
TRBJ2-7 | TRBV28 | ATSSSGLHEQY
TRBJ2-3 | TRBV5-1 | AGSLGLLAGGSDTQY
TRBJ1-4 | TRBV6-5 | ASSYTTGGEKLF
TRBJ1-3 | TRBV2 | ASSGGPSGNTIY
TRBJ1-6 | TRBV5-1 | ASSLEARSNSPLH
TRBJ1-3 | TRBV5-1 | ASSLRESSGNTIY
TRBJ2-7 | TRBV6-5 | ASSSPTSGRGEQY
TRBJ2-7 | TRBV9 | ASSVDPLAGVMYEQY
TRBJ2-5 | TRBV7-3 | ASSFDRGETQY
TRBJ1-1 | TRBV7-3 | ASRGYENTEAF
TRBJ2-7 | TRBV27 | ASSFGRRDASRWFEQY
TRBJ2-2 | TRBV14 | ASSRLAGGPSTGELF
TRBJ1-6 | TRBV28 | ASSPTGMSSPLH
TRBJ1-5 | TRBV28 | ASSLSFLVGPGNQPQH
TRBJ1-1 | TRBV5-1 | ASSLEGPNTEAF
TRBJ1-4 | TRBV19 | AAGTGGTNEKLF
TRBJ2-1 | TRBV12-3/TRBV12-4 | ASIRGTSNEQF
TRBJ2-7 | TRBV29-1 | SELEGNEQY
TRBJ2-7 | TRBV18 | ASSLDRISLTYEQY
TRBJ1-2 | TRBV2 | ASSEALGQGGYGYT
TRBJ2-7 | TRBV13 | ASSFGQGGTNEQY
TRBJ2-1 | TRBV10-3 | AISAVGGGNEQF
TRBJ2-7 | TRBV29-1 | SVEDGGAHEQY
TRBJ1-2 | TRBV27 | ASSSSFHGYT